The 23 T cell receptor beta chains below come from one sample, sequenced in a study of T-cell memory formation after mild COVID-19. TCRdb re-called the 5' RACE reads through MiXCR, storing one row per CDR3 protein. The table records nearly 200,000 distinct CDR3 sequences, around 17% of them present only once. The sequencing sample was made of PBMCs or a T cell subset sorted from them (not recorded which). These receptors originate from an adult woman who had mild COVID-19 (a few samples of this study predate the infection). Cell type and time point are not known.

This chain joins TRBV27 and TRBJ1-5, with D unresolved. This CDR3 is built from 15 residues. With 2 bases removed from V and 6 bases from J, the gap between germline ends came to 14 bases. Germline V gene sequence: CDR1 MNHEY, CDR2 SMNVEV (reference sequence). CDR3 nucleotides: TGTGCCAGCAGTTTAAAGTCAGCTCTTTCTCAGCCCCAGCATTTT. It is translated as CASSLKSALSQPQHF.

The chain is built from TRBV5-5 and TRBJ2-1, with D hard to call. V was trimmed by 4 bases and J by 0 bases, leaving 11 bases between them. Germline V gene sequence: CDR1 SGHKS, CDR2 YYEKEE (reference sequence). The length of the CDR3 is 15 residues. The CDR3 nucleotides read TGTGCCAGCAGCCTCGGACCAACCTCCTACAATGAGCAGTTCTTC. This gives the protein CASSLGPTSYNEQFF.

J is TRBJ2-7 and V is TRBV18; 7 bases match TRBD1. Trimming removed 4 bases from V and 2 bases from J; junction bases left unmatched: 8. The CDR3 extends over 15 amino acids. Germline V gene sequence: CDR1 KGHSH, CDR2 LQKENI. CDR3 loop: CASSRGGRGPYEQYF. In DNA form, the CDR3 reads TGTGCCAGCTCACGAGGGGGCAGGGGACCCTACGAGCAGTACTTC.

The V and J genes are TRBV9 and TRBJ1-1, with a tentative D call TRBD1 (5 bases). This CDR3 spans 14 amino acids. V was pared by 4 bases and J by 1 base, with 11 bases between. Germline loops: CDR1 SGDLS, CDR2 YYNGEE. The CDR3 bases are TGTGCCAGCAGCCCGACAGCCAAGAACACTGAAGCTTTCTTT. Protein sequence: CASSPTAKNTEAFF.

This clonotype has at least ten counts. The V and J genes are TRBV7-2 and TRBJ1-3, with 10 bases identical to TRBD1. CDR1 and CDR2 from the germline V gene are SGHTA and FQGNSA. Trimming removed 4 bases from V and 4 bases from J; junction bases left unmatched: 13. The CDR3 totals 18 residues. The CDR3 sequence: CASSSPMSTGGVGNTIYF. Written as DNA, the CDR3 is TGTGCCAGCAGCTCCCCCATGTCGACAGGGGGCGTCGGAAACACCATATATTTT.

The J gene is TRBJ1-1, the V gene TRBV5-1, with a weak D call TRBD1 (5 bases). The CDR3 contains 14 residues. The germline V gene encodes CDR1 SGHRS and CDR2 YFSETQ. Trimming left V 1 base short and J 4 bases short, with 11 bases between. CDR3 nucleotide sequence: TGCGCCAGCAGCTTGCCCGGGACGGGCACTGAAGCTTTCTTT. Translation: CASSLPGTGTEAFF. Variable domain in full (rest from reference TRBV5-1 and TRBJ1-1): KAGVTQTPRYLIKTRGQQVTLSCSPISGHRSVSWYQQTPGQGLQFLFEYFSETQRNKGNFPGRFSGRQFSNSRSEMNVSTLELGDSALYLCASSLPGTGTEAFFGQGTRLTVV.

The chain couples TRBV7-8 to TRBJ1-6, with D possibly TRBD1 on 5 matching bases. Germline CDR1 and CDR2: SGHVS and FQNEAQ. This CDR3 is 15 amino acids long. V shed 1 base and J shed 9 bases, with 13 bases lying between them. CDR3 nucleotide sequence: TGTGCCAGCAGCTTAGATGGGGCCCGGGGTTCACCCCTCCACTTT. It yields the protein CASSLDGARGSPLHF.

The chain has TRBV12-3 or TRBV12-4 and TRBJ2-5; D perhaps matches TRBD2 (5 bases). Trimming took off 4 bases at V and 7 bases at J, with 19 bases between the two ends. This CDR3 spans 15 amino acids. CDR3 amino acids: CASSSLRSRAGTQYF. The DNA for the CDR3 is TGTGCCAGCAGTTCCCTACGGAGCCGTGCGGGGACCCAGTACTTC.

This clonotype appeared a few times. The chain couples TRBV5-1 to TRBJ1-2, with 9 bases fitting TRBD1. CDR1 and CDR2 (germline): SGHRS, YFSETQ. This CDR3 comprises 15 residues. J was trimmed by 4 bases and V by 0 bases; bases with no gene match: 4. The CDR3 region is CASSLEGQGSYGYTF. The CDR3 nucleotides are TGCGCCAGCAGCTTGGAGGGACAGGGAAGCTATGGCTACACCTTC.

This clonotype was seen only a few times. The rearrangement uses TRBV27 and TRBJ2-7; TRBD2 agrees at 7 bases. Germline V CDR1 and CDR2: MNHEY, SMNVEV (reference sequence). The CDR3 has 13 amino acids. V lost 6 bases and J lost 5; bases outside the gene matches: 7. The CDR3 DNA follows: TGTGCCAGCAGCCTGACTAGCTTGCACGAGCAGTACTTC. Protein: CASSLTSLHEQYF.

The rearrangement joins TRBV18 to TRBJ2-1; 11 nucleotides agree with TRBD1. CDR1 and CDR2 from the germline V gene are KGHSH and LQKENI. This CDR3 has 16 residues. Losses at the gene ends were 1 base for V and 8 bases for J; bases not matched to a gene: 7. This CDR3 is CASSPLSGQGAYEQFF. CDR3 coding DNA: TGTGCCAGCTCACCACTATCCGGACAGGGGGCGTATGAGCAGTTCTTC.

This clonotype was detected a few times. The chain is built from TRBV18 and TRBJ2-5, with D uncertain. V was trimmed by 1 base and J by 0 bases, leaving 9 bases between them. CDR3 size: 15 residues. Germline V lookup: CDR1 KGHSH, CDR2 LQKENI. The CDR3 DNA is TGTGCCAGCTCACCACTAAAGGGAAACCAAGAGACCCAGTACTTC. Amino acids: CASSPLKGNQETQYF.

This rearrangement joins TRBV20-1 to TRBJ1-5, with a weak D call TRBD1 (6 bases). The germline CDR1 and CDR2 sequences are DFQATT and SNEGSKA (reference sequence). CDR3 length: 16 residues. The germline V and J ends were trimmed by 6 bases and 0 bases, with 18 bases remaining between them. In DNA, the CDR3 is TGCAGTGCGGTAGAAGGGGGGCGTTATAGCAATCAGCCCCAGCATTTT. This codes for CSAVEGGRYSNQPQHF.

This clonotype was seen only once. V is TRBV7-9 and J is TRBJ2-7; possibly TRBD1 for D (6 bases). V lost 5 bases to trimming and J lost 7 bases, with 21 bases between them. There are 15 residues in the CDR3. Germline assignment: CDR1 SEHNR and CDR2 FQNEAQ (reference sequence). The CDR3 coding sequence is TGTGCCAGCAGCGCCCCCGGACAGCCGGGTCGGGAGCAGTACTTC. Translation: CASSAPGQPGREQYF. Full variable domain (outside the CDR3, taken from reference TRBV7-9 and TRBJ2-7): DTGVSQNPRHKITKRGQNVTFRCDPISEHNRLYWYRQTLGQGPEFLTYFQNEAQLEKSRLLSDRFSAERPKGSFSTLEIQRTEQGDSAMYLCASSAPGQPGREQYFGPGTRLTVT.

This clonotype was detected only a few times. The chain combines TRBV20-1 with TRBJ1-1; TRBD1 is a possible D gene (6 bases). This CDR3 comprises 14 residues. V was shortened by 0 bases and J by 3 bases, with 11 bases between the two germline ends. The germline gives CDR1 DFQATT, CDR2 SNEGSKA (reference sequence). The CDR3 loop is CSARDLGQHTEAFF. The CDR3 DNA reads as TGCAGTGCTAGAGATCTAGGACAGCACACTGAAGCTTTCTTT.

This chain connects TRBV18 to TRBJ1-4, with a weak D call TRBD1 (5 bases). CDR3 length: 14 amino acids. The V gene's germline CDR1 is KGHSH and CDR2 LQKENI. V lost 5 bases to trimming and J lost 6 bases, with 13 bases between them. The CDR3 DNA is TGTGCCAGCTCATCCGACAGCTCACATGAAAAACTGTTTTTT. Protein sequence: CASSSDSSHEKLFF.

A note on this clonotype: A much more abundant neighbour one base away suggests this may be a read error. The chain links TRBV4-2 to TRBJ2-2; possibly TRBD1 for D (5 bases). V was shortened by 4 bases and J by 9 bases, with 9 bases between the two germline ends. The germline CDR1 and CDR2 sequences are LGHNA and YNFKEQ. CDR3 length: 12 residues. This CDR3 reads CASSPGPRELFF. CDR3 DNA sequence: TGTGCCAGCAGCCCAGGGCCCCGGGAGCTGTTTTTT.

The chain joins TRBV5-4 to TRBJ1-2; the D is unclear. Between the trimmed V and J ends, which lost 3 bases and 1 base, there was a span of 10 bases. The CDR3 sequence is 14 residues long. Germline V CDR1 and CDR2: SGHNT, YYREEE (reference sequence). CDR3 nucleotide sequence: TGTGCCAGCAGCTACGCGGGTTTTAACTATGGCTACACCTTC. Residues: CASSYAGFNYGYTF.

The chain carries TRBV20-1 and TRBJ2-4; D possibly corresponds to TRBD1 (6 bases). Trimming removed 1 base from V and 0 bases from J, with 16 bases in between. The CDR3 has 17 residues. Germline values: CDR1 DFQATT, CDR2 SNEGSKA (reference sequence). The CDR3 DNA is TGCAGTGCTAGAGCCCAGGGGTTTACCGCAGCCAAAAACATTCAGTACTTC. Translated: CSARAQGFTAAKNIQYF.

The gene calls are TRBV7-8 and TRBJ2-1; D perhaps matches TRBD1 (6 bases). The germline gives CDR1 SGHVS, CDR2 FQNEAQ. The V end was cut by 4 bases, the J end by 1 base, with 11 bases between. There are 15 residues in the CDR3. The CDR3 is CASSWDKSSYNEQFF. The CDR3 coding sequence is TGTGCCAGCAGCTGGGACAAAAGTTCCTACAATGAGCAGTTCTTC.

The gene calls are TRBV7-2 and TRBJ2-5; D call uncertain. The germline V gene encodes CDR1 SGHTA and CDR2 FQGNSA. V shed 5 bases and J shed 3 bases, with 13 bases lying between them. CDR3 length: 14 residues. The CDR3 region has the DNA TGTGCCAGCAGCCCAGCGAGAGTAAAAGAGACCCAGTACTTC. This codes for CASSPARVKETQYF.

This clonotype was counted only a few times. The gene calls are TRBV20-1 and TRBJ1-5; D is ambiguous. Per the germline V gene, CDR1 is DFQATT and CDR2 is SNEGSKA (reference sequence). V gave up 3 bases and J gave up 8 bases, with 23 bases separating them. The CDR3 runs to 16 residues. In nucleotides, the CDR3 is TGCAGTGCTAGGTCGGTCGGGTCCGTTTTCGGGGAGCCCCAGCATTTT. It encodes CSARSVGSVFGEPQHF.

The chain couples TRBV6-6 to TRBJ2-1, with 9 positions matching TRBD2. The germline V gene has CDR1 MNHNY and CDR2 SVGAGI (reference sequence). This CDR3 is 17 amino acids long. V shed 2 bases, J shed 3 bases, and the junction held 8 bases outside the gene matches. The CDR3 DNA follows: TGTGCCAGCAGTTACCGCGGGGGGGCGGTGATCTACAATGAGCAGTTCTTC. Protein sequence: CASSYRGGAVIYNEQFF.